One and the same sample provided the 17 T cell receptor beta chains below, sequenced in a study of cytomegalovirus exposure and HLA in healthy donors. The PCR employed 60 Vbeta primers together with 13 Jbeta primers. TCRdb keeps only in-frame clones here, not all; method: immunoSEQ multiplex PCR. Among 90,000 to 120,000 clones listed, around 80% were seen once. Material for sequencing was PBMCs. These receptors were taken from a woman aged 35 to 49 in good health and CMV-seronegative.

The CDR3 coding sequence is TGTGCCAGCAGCTTAAGGAGTGACAGGAACACTGAAGCTTTCTTT. Protein product: CASSLRSDRNTEAFF. The gene calls are TRBV7-2 and TRBJ1-1; D perhaps matches TRBD1 (5 bases). The CDR3 has 15 residues. V dropped 2 bases and J dropped 1 base, with 11 bases sitting between them. Germline CDR1 SGHTA, CDR2 FQGNSA.

V and J are TRBV28 and TRBJ2-1; perhaps TRBD1 as D (5 bases). CDR3 length: 14 residues. With 6 bases removed from V and 3 bases from J, the gap between germline ends came to 12 bases. The germline CDR1 and CDR2 sequences are MDHEN and SYDVKM. The CDR3 DNA follows: TGTGCCAGCAGCTACAGGATAGGCTACAATGAGCAGTTCTTC. It encodes CASSYRIGYNEQFF.

V gene TRBV4-3 combines with J gene TRBJ1-4, with D possibly matching TRBD1 (5 bases). The germline V and J ends were trimmed by 0 bases and 0 bases, with 14 bases remaining between them. CDR3 size: 18 residues. Per germline, CDR1 LGHNA and CDR2 YSLEER. The CDR3 coding sequence is TGCGCCAGCAGCCAAGATGGCAGGGATGTTACAACTAATGAAAAACTGTTTTTT. The encoded protein is CASSQDGRDVTTNEKLFF.

The chain joins TRBV19 to TRBJ1-1; no reliable D call. The V end was cut by 7 bases, the J end by 1 base, with 10 bases between. The V gene's germline CDR1 is LNHDA and CDR2 SQIVND (reference sequence). CDR3 length: 13 residues. CDR3 region: CASNAWRNTEAFF. The CDR3 coding sequence is TGTGCCAGTAACGCTTGGAGGAACACTGAAGCTTTCTTT.

This clone has a handful of counts. The gene calls are TRBV10-2 and TRBJ1-4, with 8 bases lining up with TRBD1. Germline CDR1 and CDR2: WSHSY and SAAADI. V shed 3 bases and J 2 bases; nucleotides not matched to a gene: 5. The CDR3 runs 16 residues. The CDR3 DNA reads TGCGCCAGCAGTGACCGGACAGGGTCGACTAATGAAAAACTGTTTTTT. Its protein is CASSDRTGSTNEKLFF.

The count of this clone is one. The chain couples TRBV28 to TRBJ1-1; 8 bases fit TRBD1. CDR1 MDHEN and CDR2 SYDVKM come from the germline V gene. This CDR3 contains 16 residues. With 6 bases clipped from V and 1 base from J, the junction kept 10 bases outside the gene matches. The CDR3 loop is CASSPITGGGNTEAFF. The CDR3 region has the DNA TGTGCCAGCAGCCCAATAACAGGGGGAGGGAACACTGAAGCTTTCTTT.

The chain couples TRBV28 to TRBJ1-5; D may be TRBD1 (5 bases). In germline, CDR1 is MDHEN, CDR2 SYDVKM. The V gene lost 6 bases and the J gene lost 0 bases, with 12 bases spanning the gap. This CDR3 comprises 15 residues. The CDR3 coding sequence is TGTGCCAGCAGGTCTGCGGGGGATAGCAATCAGCCCCAGCATTTT. Protein: CASRSAGDSNQPQHF.

This clone came up a few times. The chain carries TRBV27 and TRBJ1-5, with D perhaps matching TRBD1 (6 bases). CDR3 length equals 15 residues. Germline CDR1 and CDR2: MNHEY and SMNVEV (reference sequence). With 0 bases removed from V and 5 bases from J, the gap between germline ends came to 11 bases. In DNA, the CDR3 is TGTGCCAGCAGTTTATCCCAGGGACATTATCAGCCCCAGCATTTT. It encodes CASSLSQGHYQPQHF.

This chain uses TRBV5-1 with TRBJ1-1, with D uncertain. The CDR3 consists of 13 residues. Per germline, CDR1 SGHRS and CDR2 YFSETQ. V shed 4 bases and J shed 5 bases, with 12 bases lying between them. The CDR3: CASSPQDFTEAFF. The CDR3 region has the DNA TGCGCCAGCAGCCCTCAGGACTTTACTGAAGCTTTCTTT.

This sequence joins TRBV5-1 and TRBJ1-1; no clear D gene. The CDR3 loop spans 13 amino acids. CDR1 is SGHRS, CDR2 YFSETQ, per germline. V lost 5 bases to trimming and J lost 4 bases, with 12 bases between them. CDR3 region: CASSNEVLTEAFF. The DNA for the CDR3 is TGCGCCAGCAGTAACGAGGTTCTCACTGAAGCTTTCTTT.

The chain recombines TRBV5-4 with TRBJ1-6; 9 nucleotides match TRBD1. The length of the CDR3 is 15 residues. Unmatched junction bases numbered 5, after V lost 4 bases and J lost 6 bases. Germline values: CDR1 SGHNT, CDR2 YYREEE (reference sequence). CDR3: CASSLGQGINSPLHF. CDR3 sequence (DNA): TGTGCCAGCAGCCTTGGACAGGGGATTAATTCACCCCTCCACTTT.

This CDR3 is CASSLRTQNTGELFF. The DNA of the CDR3 is TGTGCCAGCAGCTTAAGGACACAGAACACCGGGGAGCTGTTTTTT. The chain is built from TRBV7-8 and TRBJ2-2; D possibly corresponds to TRBD1 (5 bases). CDR1 SGHVS and CDR2 FQNEAQ come from the germline V gene. CDR3 length: 15 residues. The V gene lost 2 bases and the J gene lost 1 base, with 8 bases spanning the gap.

A few counts support this clone. This sequence joins TRBV4-3 and TRBJ1-3; D might be TRBD1 (6 bases). Trimming pared 4 bases from V and 0 bases from J, leaving 13 bases between. Germline V lookup: CDR1 LGHNA, CDR2 YSLEER. CDR3 size: 16 residues. CDR3: CASSPGGQSSGNTIYF. The CDR3, as DNA: TGCGCCAGCAGCCCCGGCGGACAGTCCTCTGGAAACACCATATATTTT.

CDR3 region: CASSMGQDLTYEQYF. CDR3 DNA: TGTGCCAGTAGTATGGGGCAGGACCTTACCTACGAGCAGTACTTC. This rearrangement joins TRBV19 to TRBJ2-7; tentative D call: TRBD1 (5 bases). The CDR3 is made up of 15 amino acids. With 3 bases removed from V and 2 bases from J, the gap between germline ends came to 14 bases. Germline values: CDR1 LNHDA, CDR2 SQIVND (reference sequence).

The chain employs TRBV6-1 and TRBJ1-1; D is possibly TRBD1 (5 bases). This CDR3 contains 18 residues. The germline CDR1 and CDR2 sequences are MNHNS and SASEGT. V shed 0 bases and J shed 3 bases, with 20 bases lying between them. The chain's CDR3 is CASSEAPSGRGGDTEAFF. The DNA of the CDR3 is TGTGCCAGCAGTGAAGCGCCCTCGGGCCGGGGGGGTGACACTGAAGCTTTCTTT.

The chain uses TRBV9 and TRBJ1-3; D not certain. The CDR3 totals 16 residues. V gave up 4 bases and J gave up 0 bases, with 14 bases separating them. Germline CDR1 is SGDLS and CDR2 is YYNGEE. CDR3 region: CASSPPPRISGNTIYF. In DNA, the CDR3 is TGTGCCAGCAGCCCACCTCCGCGCATCTCTGGAAACACCATATATTTT.

The J gene is TRBJ2-7, the V gene TRBV7-2, with D possibly TRBD2 on 6 matching bases. The V gene lost 6 bases and the J gene lost 2 bases, with 14 bases spanning the gap. The CDR3 consists of 14 residues. Germline-derived CDR1 and CDR2 are SGHTA and FQGNSA. DNA for the CDR3: TGTGCCAGCAGTCTTACGCGGAGGGCCTACGAGCAGTACTTC. Translation gives CASSLTRRAYEQYF.